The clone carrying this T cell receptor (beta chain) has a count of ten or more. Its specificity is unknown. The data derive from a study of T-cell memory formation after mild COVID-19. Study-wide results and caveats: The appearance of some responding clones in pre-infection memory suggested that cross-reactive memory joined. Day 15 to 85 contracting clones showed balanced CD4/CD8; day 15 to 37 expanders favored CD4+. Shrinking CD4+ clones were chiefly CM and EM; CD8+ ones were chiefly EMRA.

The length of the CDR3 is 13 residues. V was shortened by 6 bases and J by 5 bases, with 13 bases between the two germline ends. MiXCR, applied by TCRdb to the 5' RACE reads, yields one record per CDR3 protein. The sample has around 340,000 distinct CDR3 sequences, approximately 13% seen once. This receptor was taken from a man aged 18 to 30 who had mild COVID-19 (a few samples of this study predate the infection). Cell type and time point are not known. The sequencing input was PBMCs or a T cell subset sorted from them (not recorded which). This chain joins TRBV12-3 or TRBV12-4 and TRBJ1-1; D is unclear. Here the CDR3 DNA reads TGTGCCAGCAGACCGACACGAATAACTGAAGCTTTCTTT. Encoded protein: CASRPTRITEAFF.